Below are 2 T cell receptor beta chains sequenced from a single sample in a study of blood T cell repertoires in COVID-19. Only in-frame clones appear in the TCRdb table, and some are missing; sequencing was by immunoSEQ multiplex PCR. Of about 120,000 clones detected, over 65% appear once; the ten largest clones hold more than 0.65%. The sample taken for sequencing was peripheral blood. The receptor set was obtained from a human donor with acute or convalescent COVID-19. The donor label of this sample is uncertain.

This chain links TRBV12-3 or TRBV12-4 with TRBJ2-7; 7 bases are shared with TRBD1. The CDR3 loop spans 13 amino acids. Losses at the gene ends were 2 bases for V and 6 bases for J; bases not matched to a gene: 4. The CDR3 region is CASSLTGVFEQYF. CDR3 nucleotide sequence: TGTGCCAGCAGTTTAACAGGGGTGTTCGAGCAGTACTTC.

This chain connects TRBV24-1 to TRBJ2-3; D is ambiguous. The CDR3 runs to 12 residues. Trimming cost V 4 bases and J 6 bases, with 7 bases left between them. Germline CDR1 KGHDR, CDR2 SFDVKD. The chain's CDR3 is CATSEYYDTQYF. The CDR3, as DNA: TGTGCCACCAGTGAATATTATGATACGCAGTATTTT.